In its sample, the clone carrying this T cell receptor beta chain was seen a few times. Time point specified: patch test 2, 6 weeks after DPC sensitization. Treatment meaning: therapeutic diphenylcyclopropenone sensitization with weekly scalp DPC. This CDR3 is built from 15 residues. Trimming stripped 2 bases from V and 6 bases from J, with 17 bases between. The germline V gene has CDR1 SGHAT and CDR2 FQNNGV. The data derive from a study of human T cells and chemical hapten exposure. Study overall: Scalp application of diphenylcyclopropenone was performed weekly in patients across the entire roughly 26-week study. Small pooled library volume differences chiefly drove per-sample TCR yield variation. Diagnoses of alopecia areata, totalis or universalis occurred in mostly female patients.

In the library, unique molecular identifiers were attached to individual cDNA molecules. Each CDR3 protein is one row after TCRdb ran MiXCR on the RACE reads. The sample consists of some 89,000 distinct CDR3 sequences, 10% of them appearing once. The chain joins TRBV11-2 to TRBJ2-7; the D gene is possibly TRBD1 (5 bases). The source is a woman aged 25 to 39 with alopecia areata. Some clones in this sample may be carry-over from other donors' samples. The sequencing used whole blood, collected in connection with sensitization to the hapten diphenylcyclopropenone (DPC). DNA of the CDR3: TGTGCCAGCAGCTTAATAGCCCGAAAGGGGTCCGAGCAGTACTTC. Translation: CASSLIARKGSEQYF.